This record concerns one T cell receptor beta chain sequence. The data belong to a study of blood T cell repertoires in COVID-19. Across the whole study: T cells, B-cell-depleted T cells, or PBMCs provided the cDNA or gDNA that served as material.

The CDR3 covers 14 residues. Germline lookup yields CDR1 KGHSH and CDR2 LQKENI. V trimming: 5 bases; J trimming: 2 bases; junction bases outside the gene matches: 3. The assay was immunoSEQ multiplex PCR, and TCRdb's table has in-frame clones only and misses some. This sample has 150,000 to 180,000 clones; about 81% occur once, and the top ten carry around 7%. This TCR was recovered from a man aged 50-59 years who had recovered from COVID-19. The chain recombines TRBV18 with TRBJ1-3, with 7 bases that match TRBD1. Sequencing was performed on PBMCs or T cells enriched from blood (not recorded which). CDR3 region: CASSADRAGNTIYF. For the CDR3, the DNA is TGTGCCAGCTCAGCCGACAGGGCTGGAAACACCATATATTTT.